The 18 T cell receptor beta chains below all came from one sample that was sequenced in a study of T cell repertoires in cytomegalovirus infection. The antigens of these receptors remain unknown. TCRdb recomputed calls from the reads with MiXCR, one row per CDR3 protein. Among around 770,000 distinct CDR3 sequences, about 27% were seen once, and the ten largest hold about 12%. Here the sequenced sample was cultured CD8+ T cells from PBMCs, taken from culture after CMV antigen stimulation. The receptors were gathered from a human donor in good health (CMV status not recorded). Some clones in this sample may be carry-over from other donors' samples.

The V gene is TRBV11-3, the J gene TRBJ2-1, with D perhaps being TRBD1 or TRBD2 (5 bases each). There are 17 residues in the CDR3. Germline-derived CDR1 and CDR2 are SGHNT and YENEEA. V lost 2 bases to trimming and J lost 7 bases, with 21 bases between them. CDR3 nucleotides: TGTGCCAGCAGCTTAAGGTCCGGGACGGGTTCGAGTAATGAGCAGTTCTTC. It codes for CASSLRSGTGSSNEQFF.

This clonotype was seen more than once but under ten times. The chain couples TRBV6-5 to TRBJ2-3, with D hard to call. Germline CDR1 and CDR2: MNHEY and SVGAGI. The CDR3 contains 14 residues. V gave up 7 bases and J gave up 1 base, with 12 bases separating them. CDR3 coding DNA: TGTGCCAGCATCAAGTCCCCGGGCACAGATACGCAGTATTTT. Amino acid sequence: CASIKSPGTDTQYF.

A few counts support this clonotype. This chain joins TRBV19 and TRBJ2-1; 7 nucleotides line up with TRBD2. V was pared by 0 bases and J by 9 bases, with 2 bases of the junction left unmatched. In germline, CDR1 is LNHDA, CDR2 SQIVND (reference sequence). The CDR3 contains 13 residues. Here the CDR3 reads CASSIDTGGEQFF. The CDR3 region has the DNA TGTGCCAGTAGTATAGATACGGGAGGTGAGCAGTTCTTC.

The chain has TRBV28 and TRBJ1-4; D ambiguous. Germline assignment: CDR1 MDHEN and CDR2 SYDVKM. V gave up 6 bases and J gave up 5 bases, with 19 bases separating them. The CDR3 is made up of 16 amino acids. The CDR3 DNA reads TGTGCCAGCAGCCCCCCCTTTGGGCCCTTAAATGAAAAACTGTTTTTT. Protein sequence: CASSPPFGPLNEKLFF.

A single count supports this clonotype. The CDR3 DNA follows: TGTGCCAGCAGCCTCGGGACAGGGGGTCATAATTCACCCCTCCACTTT. It yields the protein CASSLGTGGHNSPLHF. The rearrangement links TRBV11-2 to TRBJ1-6; 11 bases are shared with TRBD1. The length of the CDR3 is 16 residues. J gave up 5 bases and V 5 bases, and 5 bases lay outside the gene matches. Looked up from germline, CDR1 is SGHAT and CDR2 is FQNNGV.

The chain employs TRBV6-1 and TRBJ1-1; 9 bases map to TRBD1. The germline V gene has CDR1 MNHNS and CDR2 SASEGT. V lost 8 bases and J lost 6; bases outside the gene matches: 10. This CDR3 comprises 14 residues. This CDR3 reads CASAGTGRTAEAFF. CDR3 nucleotides: TGTGCCAGCGCCGGGACAGGGAGAACCGCTGAAGCTTTCTTT.

This chain uses TRBV4-1 with TRBJ1-1, with a possible D match to TRBD1 (5 bases). Per the germline V gene, CDR1 is MGHRA and CDR2 is YSYEKL. Trimming removed 5 bases at V and 3 bases at J, with 13 bases between. This CDR3 spans 14 amino acids. CDR3 in DNA: TGCGCCAGCAGCGTACCCAGGGTTGACACTGAAGCTTTCTTT. It is translated as CASSVPRVDTEAFF.

This sequence joins TRBV6-8 and TRBJ2-5; D is unclear. The V end lost 4 bases, the J end lost 0 bases, and 6 bases lay between the germline ends. Germline values: CDR1 MNHGY, CDR2 SAAAGT. This CDR3 has 13 amino acids. The CDR3 bases are TGTGCCAGCAGTTTCACAGACCAAGAGACCCAGTACTTC. Its translation: CASSFTDQETQYF.

The chain is built from TRBV6-5 and TRBJ2-1, with D perhaps matching TRBD2 (5 bases). Germline V gene lookup returns CDR1 MNHEY and CDR2 SVGAGI. The CDR3 runs 13 residues. The CDR3 spells CTSASRTYNEQFF. In DNA, the CDR3 is TGTACCTCGGCTAGCCGGACCTACAATGAGCAGTTCTTC.

Ten or more counts support this clonotype. The genes are TRBV6-6 and TRBJ1-3; D not certain. This CDR3 spans 13 amino acids. The V gene's germline CDR1 is MNHNY and CDR2 SVGAGI (reference sequence). V lost 4 bases and J lost 0, with 4 bases in between. The CDR3 DNA follows: TGTGCCAGCAGTTCCAACTCTGGAAACACCATATATTTT. The encoded protein is CASSSNSGNTIYF.

The chain links TRBV7-6 to TRBJ2-1, with D possibly being TRBD1 (6 bases). The CDR3 spans 14 residues. CDR1 is SGHVS, CDR2 FNYEAQ, per germline. V shed 5 bases and J shed 12 bases, with 20 bases lying between them. This chain's CDR3 is CASSLVGDNSGQFF. CDR3 DNA: TGTGCCAGCAGCCTGGTGGGGGACAACAGCGGGCAGTTCTTC.

The chain uses TRBV12-3 or TRBV12-4 and TRBJ2-7, with D perhaps matching TRBD1 (6 bases). V shed 6 bases and J shed 6 bases, with 15 bases lying between them. This CDR3 comprises 13 residues. CDR3 in amino acids: CASRHREVGEQYF. Written as DNA, the CDR3 is TGTGCCAGCAGGCACAGGGAAGTCGGCGAGCAGTACTTC.

The chain links TRBV19 to TRBJ2-1, with 9 bases identical to TRBD1. Unmatched junction bases numbered 7, after V lost 4 bases and J lost 9 bases. The CDR3 consists of 14 residues. Germline V gene sequence: CDR1 LNHDA, CDR2 SQIVND (reference sequence). CDR3 in DNA: TGTGCCAGTAGTAAGGGACAGGGTACCGGTGAGCAGTTCTTC. Translated: CASSKGQGTGEQFF.

This rearrangement joins TRBV2 to TRBJ1-2, with D hard to call. The CDR3 sequence is 13 residues long. Germline CDR1 and CDR2: SNHLY and FYNNEI. Trimming pared 7 bases from V and 0 bases from J, leaving 9 bases between. The CDR3 loop is CASTRLANYGYTF. CDR3 coding DNA: TGTGCCAGCACCCGGCTAGCTAACTATGGCTACACCTTC.

The chain couples TRBV19 to TRBJ2-1; D is uncertain. V lost 8 bases, J lost 4 bases, and 12 bases lay in between. The CDR3 contains 13 residues. Germline CDR1 and CDR2: LNHDA and SQIVND (reference sequence). The DNA of the CDR3 is TGTGCCAGTGCCCTCGATGGGTACAATGAGCAGTTCTTC. It is translated as CASALDGYNEQFF.

The chain carries TRBV2 and TRBJ2-7; D is possibly TRBD1 (5 bases). The V gene lost 0 bases and the J gene lost 0 bases, with 9 bases spanning the gap. Germline V gene lookup returns CDR1 SNHLY and CDR2 FYNNEI. The CDR3 consists of 15 residues. The CDR3 spells CASSEAGQSSYEQYV. The CDR3 region has the DNA TGTGCCAGCAGTGAAGCCGGACAAAGCTCCTACGAGCAGTACGTC.

The rearrangement uses TRBV4-1 and TRBJ2-1; D unresolved. Trimming removed 0 bases from V and 4 bases from J, with 13 bases in between. The germline gives CDR1 MGHRA, CDR2 YSYEKL. This CDR3 spans 16 amino acids. CDR3 sequence: CASSQESSGPYNEQFF. The CDR3 bases are TGCGCCAGCAGCCAAGAATCGTCAGGACCTTACAATGAGCAGTTCTTC.

This clonotype was detected ten times or more. This chain joins TRBV7-6 and TRBJ2-3; tentatively, D is TRBD1 or TRBD2 (6 bases each). Trimming removed 5 bases at V and 0 bases at J, with 15 bases between. Germline assignment: CDR1 SGHVS and CDR2 FNYEAQ. The CDR3 totals 16 residues. The CDR3, as DNA: TGTGCCAGCAGCCCTTATGGGGGGCCGAGCACAGATACGCAGTATTTT. Translation: CASSPYGGPSTDTQYF.